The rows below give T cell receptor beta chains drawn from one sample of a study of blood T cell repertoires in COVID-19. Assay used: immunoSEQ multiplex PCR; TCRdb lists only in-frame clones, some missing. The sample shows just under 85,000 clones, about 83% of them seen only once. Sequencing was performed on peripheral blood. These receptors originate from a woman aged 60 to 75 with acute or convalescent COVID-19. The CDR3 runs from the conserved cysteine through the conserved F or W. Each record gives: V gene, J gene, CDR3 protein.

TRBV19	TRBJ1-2	CASSPNTQPTNYGYTF
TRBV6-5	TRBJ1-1	CASSYRGHGNTEAFF
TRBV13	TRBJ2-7	CASSSPPRDEQYF
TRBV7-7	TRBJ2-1	CASSLDAGSHNEQFF
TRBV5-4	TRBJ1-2	CASSAPGQAANGYTF
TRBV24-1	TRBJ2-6	CATSGTDSGANVLTF
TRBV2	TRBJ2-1	CASSERTSSYNEQFF
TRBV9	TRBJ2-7	CASSVDGQFYEQYF
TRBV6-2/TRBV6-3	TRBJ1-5	CASSVPQGPFSNQPQHF
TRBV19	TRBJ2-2	CASSRPSGGANTGELFF
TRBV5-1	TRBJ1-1	CASSFGQVGTEAFF
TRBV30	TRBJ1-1	CAWIHRDSEAFF
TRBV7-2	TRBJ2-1	CASRGGAYNEQFF
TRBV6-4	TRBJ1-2	CASRLQDGYGYTF
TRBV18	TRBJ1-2	CASSPPNLPNYGYTF
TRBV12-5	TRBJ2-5	CASGLPPSGETQYF
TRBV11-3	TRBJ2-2	CASSFTGGNTGELFF
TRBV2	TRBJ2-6	CASETGANVLTF
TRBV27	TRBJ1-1	CASRDRVRTEAFF
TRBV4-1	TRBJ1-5	CASSQDRNSNQPQHF
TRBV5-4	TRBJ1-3	CASSFTGGNTIYF
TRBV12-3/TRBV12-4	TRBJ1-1	CASSLSGHTEAFF
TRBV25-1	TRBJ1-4	CASRNRESGEKLFF
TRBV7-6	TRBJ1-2	CASSLDPGHYGYTF
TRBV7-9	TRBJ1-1	CASSPGGTEAFF
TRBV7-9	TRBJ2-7	CASRTSGPYEQYF
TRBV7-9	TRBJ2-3	CASSLVQPGDTQYF
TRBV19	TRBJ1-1	CASSTQGGAFF
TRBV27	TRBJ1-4	CASSLTATNEKLFF
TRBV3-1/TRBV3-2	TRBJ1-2	CASSPERGNYGYTF
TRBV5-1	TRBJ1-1	CASSWGQGKNTEAFF
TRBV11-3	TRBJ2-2	CASSLPGQGTAGELFF
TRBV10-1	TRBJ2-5	CASSAGNYETQYF
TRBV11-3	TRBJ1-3	CASQTARLSGNTIYF
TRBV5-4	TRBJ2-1	CASSLARGNNEQFF
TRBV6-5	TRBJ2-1	CASSFPGRRGEQFF
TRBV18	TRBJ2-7	CASSPSTSYEQYF
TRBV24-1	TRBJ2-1	CATSDPTGLSGEQFF
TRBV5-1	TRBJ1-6	CASSLDLISPLHF
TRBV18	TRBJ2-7	CASSQTSGGRLEQYF